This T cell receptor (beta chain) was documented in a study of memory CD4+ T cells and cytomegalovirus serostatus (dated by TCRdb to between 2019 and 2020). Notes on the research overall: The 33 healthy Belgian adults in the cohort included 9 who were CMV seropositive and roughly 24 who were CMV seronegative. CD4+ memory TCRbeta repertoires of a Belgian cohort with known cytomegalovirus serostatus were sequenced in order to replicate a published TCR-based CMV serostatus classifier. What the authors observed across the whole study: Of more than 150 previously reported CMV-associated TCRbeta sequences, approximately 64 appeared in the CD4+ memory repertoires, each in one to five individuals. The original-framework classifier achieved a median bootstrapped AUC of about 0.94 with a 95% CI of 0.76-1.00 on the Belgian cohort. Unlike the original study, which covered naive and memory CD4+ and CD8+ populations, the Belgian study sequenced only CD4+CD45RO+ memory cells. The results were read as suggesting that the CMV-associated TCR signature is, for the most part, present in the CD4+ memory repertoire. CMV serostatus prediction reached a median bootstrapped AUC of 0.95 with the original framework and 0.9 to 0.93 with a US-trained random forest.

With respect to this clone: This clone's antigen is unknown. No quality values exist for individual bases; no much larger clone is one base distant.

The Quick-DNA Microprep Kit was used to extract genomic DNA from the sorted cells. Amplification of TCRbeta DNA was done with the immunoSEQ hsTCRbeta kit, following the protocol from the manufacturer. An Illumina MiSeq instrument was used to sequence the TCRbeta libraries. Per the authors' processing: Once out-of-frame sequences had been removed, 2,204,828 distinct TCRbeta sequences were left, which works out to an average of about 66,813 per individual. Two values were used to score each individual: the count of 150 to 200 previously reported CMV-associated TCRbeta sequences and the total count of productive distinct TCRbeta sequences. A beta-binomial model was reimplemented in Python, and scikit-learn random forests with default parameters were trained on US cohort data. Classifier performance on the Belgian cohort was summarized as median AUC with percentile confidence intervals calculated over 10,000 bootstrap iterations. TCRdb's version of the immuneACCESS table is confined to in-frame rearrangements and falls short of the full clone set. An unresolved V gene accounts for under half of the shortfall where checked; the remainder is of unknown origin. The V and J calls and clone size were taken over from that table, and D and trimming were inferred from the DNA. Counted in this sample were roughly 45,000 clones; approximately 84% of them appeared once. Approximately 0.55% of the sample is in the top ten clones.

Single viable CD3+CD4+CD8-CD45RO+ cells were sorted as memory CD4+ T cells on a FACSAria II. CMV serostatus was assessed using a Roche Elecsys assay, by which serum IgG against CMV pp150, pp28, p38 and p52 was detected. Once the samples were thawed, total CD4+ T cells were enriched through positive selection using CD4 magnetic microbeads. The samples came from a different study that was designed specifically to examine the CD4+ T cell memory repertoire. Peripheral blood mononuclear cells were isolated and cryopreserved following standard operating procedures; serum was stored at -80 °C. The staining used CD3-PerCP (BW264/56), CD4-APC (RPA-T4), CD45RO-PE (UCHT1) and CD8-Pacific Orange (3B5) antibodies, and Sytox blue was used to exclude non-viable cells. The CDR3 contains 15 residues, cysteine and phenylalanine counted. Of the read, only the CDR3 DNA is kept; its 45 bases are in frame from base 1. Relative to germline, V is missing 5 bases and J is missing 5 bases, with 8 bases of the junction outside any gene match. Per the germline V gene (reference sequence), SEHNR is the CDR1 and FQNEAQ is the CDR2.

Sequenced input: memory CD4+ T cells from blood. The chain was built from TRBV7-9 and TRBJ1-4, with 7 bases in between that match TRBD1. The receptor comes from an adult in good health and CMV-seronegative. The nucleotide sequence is TGTGCCAGCAGCCCAACGACAGGGCACAATGAAAAACTGTTTTTT. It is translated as CASSPTTGHNEKLFF.